This TCR beta chain is from a study of CD8 T cells in Susac syndrome. Across the study: Within the sequenced Susac syndrome patient group, six exhibited active disease and about eight were in remission.

The junction had 5 bases not matched to a gene; V was cut back by 2 bases and J by 5 bases. CDR1 and CDR2 from the germline V gene are SGHRS and YFSETQ. This CDR3 has 15 amino acids. The authors reverse transcribed roughly 0.5 to 1 ug RNA with random hexamers. Amplification of TCR beta CDR3 by immunoSEQ multiplex PCR spanned 54 Vbeta and 13 Jbeta. MiXCR, applied by TCRdb to the immunoSEQ multiplex PCR reads, yields one record per CDR3 protein. This table holds roughly 190,000 distinct CDR3 sequences, roughly 90% found once. Sequencing used CD4+ T cells from PBMCs. This chain links TRBV5-1 with TRBJ2-1, with TRBD2 identical over 9 bases. The TCR sequence derives from a human donor with Susac syndrome. CDR3 loop: CASSFLAGANNEQFF. The CDR3 coding sequence is TGCGCCAGCAGCTTTTTAGCGGGGGCTAACAATGAGCAGTTCTTC.